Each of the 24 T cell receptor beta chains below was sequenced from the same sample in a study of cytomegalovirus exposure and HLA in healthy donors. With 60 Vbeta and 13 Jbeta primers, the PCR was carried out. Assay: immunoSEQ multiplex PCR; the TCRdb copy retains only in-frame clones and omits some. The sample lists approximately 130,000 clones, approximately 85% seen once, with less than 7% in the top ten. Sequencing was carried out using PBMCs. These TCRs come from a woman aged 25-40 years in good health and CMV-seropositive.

The CDR3 nucleotides read TGTGCCATCAGTGAAGGGGCACCCCCCACAGATACGCAGTATTTT. Translation: CAISEGAPPTDTQYF. The chain recombines TRBV10-3 with TRBJ2-3, with a possible D match to TRBD1 (5 bases). V lost 3 bases and J 2 bases, leaving 12 bases between the germline ends. This CDR3 region has 15 residues. Germline loops: CDR1 ENHRY, CDR2 SYGVKD.

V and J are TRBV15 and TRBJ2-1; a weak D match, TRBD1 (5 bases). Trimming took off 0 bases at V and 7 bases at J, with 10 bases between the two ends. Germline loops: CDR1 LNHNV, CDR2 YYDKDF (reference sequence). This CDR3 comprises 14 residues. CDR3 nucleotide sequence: TGTGCCACCAGCAGAGATCTGACAGCTAATGAGCAGTTCTTC. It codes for CATSRDLTANEQFF.

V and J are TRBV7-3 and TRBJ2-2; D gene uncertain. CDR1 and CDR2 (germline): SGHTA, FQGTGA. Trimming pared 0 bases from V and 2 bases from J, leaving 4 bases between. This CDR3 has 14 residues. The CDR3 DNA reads TGTGCCAGCAGCTTAACTGGCAACACCGGGGAGCTGTTTTTT. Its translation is CASSLTGNTGELFF. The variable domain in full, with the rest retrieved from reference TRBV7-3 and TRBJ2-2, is GAGVSQTPSNKVTEKGKYVELRCDPISGHTALYWYRQSLGQGPEFLIYFQGTGAADDSGLPNDRFFAVRPEGSVSTLKIQRTERGDSAVYLCASSLTGNTGELFFGEGSRLTVL.

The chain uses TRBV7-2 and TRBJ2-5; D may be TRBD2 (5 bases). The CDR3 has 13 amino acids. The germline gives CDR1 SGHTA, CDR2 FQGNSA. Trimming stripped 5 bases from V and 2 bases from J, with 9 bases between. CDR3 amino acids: CASSPGVQETQYF. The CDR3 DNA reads TGTGCCAGCAGCCCCGGGGTTCAAGAGACCCAGTACTTC.

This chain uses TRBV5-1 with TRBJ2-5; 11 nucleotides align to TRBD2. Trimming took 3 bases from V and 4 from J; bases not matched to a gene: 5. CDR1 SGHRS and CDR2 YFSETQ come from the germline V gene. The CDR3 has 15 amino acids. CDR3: CASSSTGTSGETQYF. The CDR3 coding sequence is TGCGCCAGCAGCTCAACAGGGACTAGCGGAGAGACCCAGTACTTC.

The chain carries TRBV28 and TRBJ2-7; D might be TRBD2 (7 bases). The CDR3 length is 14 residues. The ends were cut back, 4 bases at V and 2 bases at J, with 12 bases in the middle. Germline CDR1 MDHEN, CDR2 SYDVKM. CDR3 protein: CASSWGEGAYEQYF. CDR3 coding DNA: TGTGCCAGCAGTTGGGGGGAGGGGGCCTACGAGCAGTACTTC.

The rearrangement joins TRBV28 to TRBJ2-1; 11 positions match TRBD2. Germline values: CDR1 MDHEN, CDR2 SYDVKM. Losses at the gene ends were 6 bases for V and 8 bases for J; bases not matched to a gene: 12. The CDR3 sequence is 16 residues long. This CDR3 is CASSLLPRTSGYEQFF. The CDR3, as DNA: TGTGCCAGCAGCCTTCTGCCTCGGACTAGCGGGTATGAGCAGTTCTTC. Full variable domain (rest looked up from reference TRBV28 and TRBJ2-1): DVKVTQSSRYLVKRTGEKVFLECVQDMDHENMFWYRQDPGLGLRLIYFSYDVKMKEKGDIPEGYSVSREKKERFSLILESASTNQTSMYLCASSLLPRTSGYEQFFGPGTRLTVL.

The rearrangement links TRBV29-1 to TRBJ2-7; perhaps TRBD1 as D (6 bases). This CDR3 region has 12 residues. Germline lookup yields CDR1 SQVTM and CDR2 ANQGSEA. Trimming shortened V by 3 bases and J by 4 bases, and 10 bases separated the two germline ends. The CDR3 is CSVDQGQYEQYF. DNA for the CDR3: TGCAGCGTTGATCAGGGACAATACGAGCAGTACTTC.

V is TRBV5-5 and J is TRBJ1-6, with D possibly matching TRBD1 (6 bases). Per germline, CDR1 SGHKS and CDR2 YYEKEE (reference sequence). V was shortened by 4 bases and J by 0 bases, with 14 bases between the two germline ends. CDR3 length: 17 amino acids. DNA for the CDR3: TGTGCCAGCAGCATAGGGACACCAAGCTCCTATAATTCACCCCTCCACTTT. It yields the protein CASSIGTPSSYNSPLHF. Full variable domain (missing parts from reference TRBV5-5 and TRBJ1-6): DAGVTQSPTHLIKTRGQQVTLRCSPISGHKSVSWYQQVLGQGPQFIFQYYEKEERGRGNFPDRFSARQFPNYSSELNVNALLLGDSALYLCASSIGTPSSYNSPLHFGNGTRLTVT.

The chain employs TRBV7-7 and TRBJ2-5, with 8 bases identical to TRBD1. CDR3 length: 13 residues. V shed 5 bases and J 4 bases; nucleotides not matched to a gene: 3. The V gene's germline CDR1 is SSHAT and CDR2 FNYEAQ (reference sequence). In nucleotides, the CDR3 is TGTGCCAGCAGCCGTGACAGGGGAGAGACCCAGTACTTC. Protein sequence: CASSRDRGETQYF. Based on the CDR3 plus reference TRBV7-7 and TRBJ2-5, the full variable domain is GAGVSQSPRYKVTKRGQDVTLRCDPISSHATLYWYQQALGQGPEFLTYFNYEAQPDKSGLPSDRFSAERPEGSISTLTIQRTEQRDSAMYRCASSRDRGETQYFGPGTRLLVL.

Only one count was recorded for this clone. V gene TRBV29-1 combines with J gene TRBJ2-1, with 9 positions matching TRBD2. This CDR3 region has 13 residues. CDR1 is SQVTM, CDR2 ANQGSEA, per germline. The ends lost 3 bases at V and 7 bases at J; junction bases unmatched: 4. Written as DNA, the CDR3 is TGCAGCGTTGAGAGCGGGGGGCGTAATGAGCAGTTCTTC. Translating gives CSVESGGRNEQFF.

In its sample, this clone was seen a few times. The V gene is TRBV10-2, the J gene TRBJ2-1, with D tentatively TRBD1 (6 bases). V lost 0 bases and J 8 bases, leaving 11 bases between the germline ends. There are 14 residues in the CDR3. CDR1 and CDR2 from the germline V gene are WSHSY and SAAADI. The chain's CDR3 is CASSESRGSDEQFF. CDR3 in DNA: TGCGCCAGCAGTGAGTCAAGGGGGAGTGATGAGCAGTTCTTC.

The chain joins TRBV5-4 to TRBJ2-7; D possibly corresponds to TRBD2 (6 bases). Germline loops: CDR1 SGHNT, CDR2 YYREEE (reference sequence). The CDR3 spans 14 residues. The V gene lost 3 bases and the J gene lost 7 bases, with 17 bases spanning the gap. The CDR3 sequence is CASSSPSEAGEQYF. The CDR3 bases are TGTGCCAGCAGCTCTCCTAGCGAGGCGGGGGAGCAGTACTTC.

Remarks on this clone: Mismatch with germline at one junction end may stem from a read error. The CDR3 region has the DNA TGTTCCAGCAGCTTAGGCGCGGGGGAAGCTTTCTTT. This encodes CSSSLGAGEAFF. The genes are TRBV7-9 and TRBJ1-1; D gene uncertain. CDR3 length: 12 amino acids. Germline V gene sequence: CDR1 SEHNR, CDR2 FQNEAQ (reference sequence).

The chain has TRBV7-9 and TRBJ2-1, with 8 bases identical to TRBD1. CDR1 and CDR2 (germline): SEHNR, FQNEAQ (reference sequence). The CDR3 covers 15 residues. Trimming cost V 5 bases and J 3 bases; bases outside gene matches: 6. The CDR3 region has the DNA TGTGCCAGCAGCCCAGGGGGCGCGGACTACAATGAGCAGTTCTTC. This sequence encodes CASSPGGADYNEQFF.

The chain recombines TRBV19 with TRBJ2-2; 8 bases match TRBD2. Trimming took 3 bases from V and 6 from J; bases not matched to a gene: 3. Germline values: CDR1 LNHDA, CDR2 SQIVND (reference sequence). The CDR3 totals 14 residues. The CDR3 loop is CASSITGGAGELFF. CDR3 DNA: TGTGCCAGTAGTATTACGGGGGGGGCCGGGGAGCTGTTTTTT.

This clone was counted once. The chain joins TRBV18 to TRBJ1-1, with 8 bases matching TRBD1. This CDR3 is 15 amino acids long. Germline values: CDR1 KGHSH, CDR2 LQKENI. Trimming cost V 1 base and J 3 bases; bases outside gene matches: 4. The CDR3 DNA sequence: TGTGCCAGCTCACCACAACAGGGGGGGGACACTGAAGCTTTCTTT. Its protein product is CASSPQQGGDTEAFF.

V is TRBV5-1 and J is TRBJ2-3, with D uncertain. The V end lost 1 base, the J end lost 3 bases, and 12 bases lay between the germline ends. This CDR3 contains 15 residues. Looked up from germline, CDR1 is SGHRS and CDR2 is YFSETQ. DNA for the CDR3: TGCGCCAGCAGCTTGAATAGTGCGCCGACAGATACGCAGTATTTT. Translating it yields CASSLNSAPTDTQYF.

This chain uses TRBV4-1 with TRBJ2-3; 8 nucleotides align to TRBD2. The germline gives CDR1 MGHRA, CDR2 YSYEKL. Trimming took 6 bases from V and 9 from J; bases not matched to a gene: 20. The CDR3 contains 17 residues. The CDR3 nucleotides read TGCGCCAGCAGACAGATCACATCAACCCCACAGCGGGGGACGCAGTATTTT. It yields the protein CASRQITSTPQRGTQYF.

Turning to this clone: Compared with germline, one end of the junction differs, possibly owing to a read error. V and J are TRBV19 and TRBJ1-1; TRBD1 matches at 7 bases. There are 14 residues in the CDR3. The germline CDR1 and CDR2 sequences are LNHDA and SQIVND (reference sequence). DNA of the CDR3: TGTGTCAGTAGTGTCCTAGGGGGCAACACTGAAGCTTTCTTT. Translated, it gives CVSSVLGGNTEAFF.

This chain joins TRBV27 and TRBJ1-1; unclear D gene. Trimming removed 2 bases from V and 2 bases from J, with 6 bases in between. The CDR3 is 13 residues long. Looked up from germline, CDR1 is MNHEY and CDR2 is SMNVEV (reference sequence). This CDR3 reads CASSLVFNTEAFF. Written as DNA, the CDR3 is TGTGCCAGCAGTTTAGTCTTCAACACTGAAGCTTTCTTT.

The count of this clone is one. CDR3 in amino acids: CASSFGQGKTQYF. The DNA for the CDR3 is TGTGCCAGCAGCTTTGGACAGGGAAAGACCCAGTACTTC. The chain links TRBV7-7 to TRBJ2-5, with 8 bases matching TRBD1. CDR1 and CDR2 from the germline V gene are SSHAT and FNYEAQ (reference sequence). The CDR3 covers 13 residues. V was pared by 3 bases and J by 6 bases, with 3 bases of the junction left unmatched.

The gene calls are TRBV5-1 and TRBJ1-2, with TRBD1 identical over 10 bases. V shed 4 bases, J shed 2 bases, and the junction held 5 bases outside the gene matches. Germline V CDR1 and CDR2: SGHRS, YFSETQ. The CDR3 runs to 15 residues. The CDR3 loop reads CASSDPGQGNYGYTF. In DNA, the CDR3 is TGCGCCAGCAGCGACCCGGGACAGGGGAACTATGGCTACACCTTC.

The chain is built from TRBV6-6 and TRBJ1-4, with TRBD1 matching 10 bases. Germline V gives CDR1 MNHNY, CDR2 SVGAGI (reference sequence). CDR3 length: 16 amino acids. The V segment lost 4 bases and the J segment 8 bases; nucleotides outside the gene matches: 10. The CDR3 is CASSSGQGGIEEKLFF. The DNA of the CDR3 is TGTGCCAGCAGTTCCGGACAGGGGGGAATTGAGGAAAAACTGTTTTTT.